These 6 T cell receptor beta chains share one sample of origin, sequenced in a study of type 1 and type 2 diabetes patients. Amplification started from genomic DNA. The TCR beta CDR3 region was amplified using 30 forward and 13 reverse primers. TCRdb analysed the multiplex PCR reads with MiXCR anew, one entry per CDR3 protein. The sample carries 250,000 to 300,000 distinct CDR3 sequences, 47% recorded once. The sequenced material came from peripheral blood mononuclear cells (PBMCs). Receptors originate from a man aged 18 to 29 with type 2 diabetes.

V usage is TRBV20-1 and J usage is TRBJ1-5; D gene uncertain. The V gene lost 0 bases and the J gene lost 1 base, with 13 bases spanning the gap. The CDR3 is 16 amino acids. Germline V CDR1 and CDR2: DFQATT, SNEGSKA (reference sequence). CDR3 nucleotide sequence: TGCAGTGCTAGAGATCCCATGGGTTGGAGCAATCAGCCCCAGCATTTT. Protein product: CSARDPMGWSNQPQHF.

The chain joins TRBV5-5 to TRBJ2-2, with 9 bases that match TRBD2. Germline V gene data show CDR1 as SGHKS and CDR2 as YYEKEE (reference sequence). With V trimmed by 0 bases and J by 8 bases, 8 bases remained unmatched. The CDR3 runs to 16 residues. The CDR3 spells CASSLGGSGSRGELFF. The DNA of the CDR3 is TGTGCCAGCAGCTTGGGAGGTAGCGGGAGTAGAGGGGAGCTGTTTTTT.

In its sample, this clonotype was seen a few times. V is TRBV19 and J is TRBJ2-3, with 15 bases identical to TRBD2. Germline values: CDR1 LNHDA, CDR2 SQIVND (reference sequence). The CDR3 has 15 amino acids. V lost 8 bases and J lost 5; bases outside the gene matches: 5. The CDR3 loop is CASGTSGGRRDTQYF. The CDR3 bases are TGTGCCAGTGGGACTAGCGGGGGGCGGAGAGATACGCAGTATTTT.

The rearrangement uses TRBV20-1 and TRBJ1-3; weak D call: TRBD1 (6 bases). The V gene's germline CDR1 is DFQATT and CDR2 SNEGSKA (reference sequence). The CDR3 extends over 13 amino acids. The V and J ends lost 6 bases and 6 bases respectively, with 15 bases between them. The CDR3: CSAETDSPNTIYF. The CDR3 coding sequence is TGCAGTGCCGAAACGGACAGTCCAAACACCATATATTTT.

The chain combines TRBV5-1 with TRBJ2-7, with 16 bases fitting TRBD2. Germline V gives CDR1 SGHRS, CDR2 YFSETQ. This CDR3 region has 17 residues. V was pared by 3 bases and J by 3 bases, with 6 bases of the junction left unmatched. The CDR3 here is CASSWGLAGGPYYEQYF. The DNA for the CDR3 is TGCGCCAGCAGCTGGGGACTAGCGGGGGGGCCCTACTACGAGCAGTACTTC.

At least ten counts were recorded for this clonotype. This chain joins TRBV7-2 and TRBJ1-2; 7 positions agree with TRBD1. Germline-derived CDR1 and CDR2 are SGHTA and FQGNSA. The CDR3 runs to 15 residues. The V and J ends lost 0 bases and 4 bases, in that order; junction bases with no gene match: 5. The CDR3 protein is CASSLARGGLYGYTF. CDR3 nucleotides: TGTGCCAGCAGCTTAGCCAGGGGGGGCCTCTATGGCTACACCTTC.